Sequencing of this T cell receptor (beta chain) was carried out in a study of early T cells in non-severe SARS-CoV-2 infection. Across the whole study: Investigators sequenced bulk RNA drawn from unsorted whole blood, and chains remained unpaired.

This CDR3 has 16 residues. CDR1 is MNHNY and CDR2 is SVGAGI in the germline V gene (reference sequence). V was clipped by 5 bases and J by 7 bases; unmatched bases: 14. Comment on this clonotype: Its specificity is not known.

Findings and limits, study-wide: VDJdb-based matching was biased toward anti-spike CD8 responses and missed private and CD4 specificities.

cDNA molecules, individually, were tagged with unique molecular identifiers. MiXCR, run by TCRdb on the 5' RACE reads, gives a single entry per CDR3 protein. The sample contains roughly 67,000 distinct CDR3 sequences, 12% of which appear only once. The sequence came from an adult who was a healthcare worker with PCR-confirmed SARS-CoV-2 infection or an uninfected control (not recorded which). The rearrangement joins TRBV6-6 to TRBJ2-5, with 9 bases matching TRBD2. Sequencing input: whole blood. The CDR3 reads CASSLRVAGDRGTQYF. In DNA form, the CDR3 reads TGTGCCAGCAGTCTACGGGTAGCGGGGGACCGGGGGACCCAGTACTTC.